The 26 T cell receptor beta chains below were found in one sample sequenced in a study of response to subunit inactivated influenza vaccine. TCRdb used MiXCR to reprocess the RT-PCR reads, holding one entry per CDR3 protein. The sample shows some 640,000 distinct CDR3 sequences, approximately 14% of them seen only once. This sample comprised PBMCs from blood, obtained around 14 days before vaccination. The receptors derive from a man between 50 and 59 years old who received an inactivated influenza vaccine.

The table lists this clonotype with a few counts. The chain combines TRBV5-1 with TRBJ2-3; weak D call: TRBD1 (6 bases). The V gene's germline CDR1 is SGHRS and CDR2 YFSETQ. Trimming removed 4 bases from V and 0 bases from J, with 15 bases in between. The CDR3 covers 16 residues. The DNA for the CDR3 is TGCGCCAGCAGCACTGCAGGGACAACGAGCACAGATACGCAGTATTTT. As protein: CASSTAGTTSTDTQYF.

The chain couples TRBV3-1 to TRBJ1-2; D is ambiguous. V was shortened by 3 bases and J by 7 bases, with 18 bases between the two germline ends. Germline-derived CDR1 and CDR2 are LGHDT and YNNKEL (reference sequence). The CDR3 spans 15 residues. The CDR3: CASSQGRGVTIGYTF. The CDR3 coding sequence is TGTGCCAGCAGCCAGGGCCGGGGTGTTACTATTGGCTACACCTTC.

This sequence joins TRBV2 and TRBJ2-5; 8 bases are a match to TRBD2. The CDR3 length is 16 residues. Trimming removed 3 bases from V and 5 bases from J; junction bases left unmatched: 11. CDR1 and CDR2 (germline): SNHLY, FYNNEI. CDR3 amino acids: CASSDTPGGPFETQYF. CDR3 bases: TGTGCCAGCAGTGATACCCCGGGGGGGCCTTTTGAGACCCAGTACTTC. The whole variable domain, filled in from reference TRBV2 and TRBJ2-5, reads EPEVTQTPSHQVTQMGQEVILRCVPISNHLYFYWYRQILGQKVEFLVSFYNNEISEKSEIFDDQFSVERPDGSNFTLKIRSTKLEDSAMYFCASSDTPGGPFETQYFGPGTRLLVL.

The J gene is TRBJ1-2, the V gene TRBV12-3 or TRBV12-4; no firm D call. The CDR3 extends over 13 amino acids. V was shortened by 4 bases and J by 7 bases, with 13 bases between the two germline ends. CDR3: CASSWTAGGGYTF. The CDR3 coding sequence is TGTGCCAGCAGTTGGACGGCAGGAGGTGGCTACACCTTC.

This sequence joins TRBV5-5 and TRBJ2-3; D gene ambiguous. This CDR3 has 13 residues. Looked up from germline, CDR1 is SGHKS and CDR2 is YYEKEE (reference sequence). With 7 bases removed from V and 1 base from J, the gap between germline ends came to 10 bases. The CDR3 DNA is TGTGCCAGCGGCCCCCGGGGCACAGATACGCAGTATTTT. This encodes CASGPRGTDTQYF.

The chain's CDR3 is CAWTWQGKYEQYF. The CDR3 bases are TGTGCCTGGACCTGGCAGGGGAAATACGAGCAGTACTTC. V and J are TRBV30 and TRBJ2-7; TRBD1 might be the D (6 bases). The CDR3 consists of 13 residues. The germline V gene encodes CDR1 GTSNPN and CDR2 SVGIG (reference sequence). Trimming left V 4 bases short and J 4 bases short, with 14 bases between. Supplemented by reference TRBV30 and TRBJ2-7, the full variable domain reads SQTIHQWPATLVQPVGSPLSLECTVEGTSNPNLYWYRQAAGRGLQLLFYSVGIGQISSEVPQNLSASRPQDRQFILSSKKLLLSDSGFYLCAWTWQGKYEQYFGPGTRLTVT.

The sample holds a few counts of this clonotype. The rearrangement links TRBV5-1 to TRBJ2-2; TRBD2 agrees at 9 bases. The CDR3 is 17 amino acids. V lost 0 bases, J lost 4 bases, and 7 bases stayed unmatched. The V gene's germline CDR1 is SGHRS and CDR2 YFSETQ. The CDR3 reads CASSLGAGTSSTGELFF. The DNA of the CDR3 is TGCGCCAGCAGCTTGGGTGCCGGGACTAGCAGCACCGGGGAGCTGTTTTTT.

This clonotype appeared a few times. The chain is built from TRBV3-1 and TRBJ2-7; 12 bases agree with TRBD2. This CDR3 comprises 17 residues. V shed 4 bases, J shed 5 bases, and the junction held 12 bases outside the gene matches. Germline CDR1 is LGHDT and CDR2 is YNNKEL (reference sequence). In nucleotides, the CDR3 is TGTGCCAGCAGCCGAATGGTGACTAGCGGGGGCTTCCACGAGCAGTACTTC. The encoded protein is CASSRMVTSGGFHEQYF.

The sample holds many counts of this clonotype. CDR3 region: CASSLVVVQETQYF. The DNA for the CDR3 is TGTGCCAGCAGTTTAGTGGTAGTACAAGAGACCCAGTACTTC. The chain uses TRBV28 and TRBJ2-5; no firm D call. Trimming stripped 2 bases from V and 2 bases from J, with 9 bases between. This CDR3 spans 14 amino acids. The V gene's germline CDR1 is MDHEN and CDR2 SYDVKM.

This chain connects TRBV12-3 or TRBV12-4 to TRBJ2-6; D gene uncertain. This CDR3 is 20 amino acids long. Trimming left V 7 bases short and J 0 bases short, with 25 bases between. In nucleotides, the CDR3 is TGTGCCAGCACCCTGAGGCCCAGGTTCTCCACTTCCTCTGGGGCCAACGTCCTGACTTTC. Protein: CASTLRPRFSTSSGANVLTF.

This clonotype came up many times. V usage is TRBV6-4 and J usage is TRBJ2-3; a possible D gene is TRBD2 (7 bases). Germline assignment: CDR1 MRHNA and CDR2 SNTAGT. The V end lost 9 bases, the J end lost 8 bases, and 12 bases lay between the germline ends. This CDR3 is 11 amino acids long. CDR3 in amino acids: CASEGGGTQYF. CDR3 DNA sequence: TGTGCCAGTGAAGGGGGGGGTACGCAGTATTTT.

The chain joins TRBV30 to TRBJ2-7; 11 bases fit TRBD1. Trimming cost V 4 bases and J 5 bases; bases outside gene matches: 7. This CDR3 comprises 14 residues. Germline lookup yields CDR1 GTSNPN and CDR2 SVGIG (reference sequence). CDR3: CAWIRRTGGHEQYF. CDR3 nucleotide sequence: TGTGCCTGGATTCGCAGGACAGGGGGCCACGAGCAGTACTTC. Together with reference TRBV30 and TRBJ2-7, the CDR3 gives the full variable domain: SQTIHQWPATLVQPVGSPLSLECTVEGTSNPNLYWYRQAAGRGLQLLFYSVGIGQISSEVPQNLSASRPQDRQFILSSKKLLLSDSGFYLCAWIRRTGGHEQYFGPGTRLTVT.

This clonotype was picked up a small number of times. This chain links TRBV18 with TRBJ1-1, with 7 nucleotides matching TRBD1. V was clipped by 3 bases and J by 1 base; unmatched bases: 2. The CDR3 sequence is 14 residues long. CDR1 and CDR2 (germline): KGHSH, LQKENI. DNA of the CDR3: TGTGCCAGCTCACCCCGGGACAGGAACACTGAAGCTTTCTTT. It yields the protein CASSPRDRNTEAFF.

This clonotype was seen only a few times. This chain uses TRBV20-1 with TRBJ1-4, with TRBD1 as a possible D gene (5 bases). The CDR3 sequence is 15 residues long. Deletions cut 0 bases from V and 5 bases from J, with 13 bases between. Looked up from germline, CDR1 is DFQATT and CDR2 is SNEGSKA (reference sequence). In nucleotides, the CDR3 is TGCAGTGCTAGAGATGGGGCCAGAAGCAATGAAAAACTGTTTTTT. Translation: CSARDGARSNEKLFF.

Only a few counts were recorded for this clonotype. The junction departs from germline at one end; a sequencing error may be responsible. The rearrangement links TRBV27 to TRBJ1-1; D possibly corresponds to TRBD1 (5 bases). Germline CDR1 is MNHEY and CDR2 is SMNVEV (reference sequence). CDR3 size: 14 residues. The CDR3 coding sequence is TGTGCCAGCTTTTACTACACAGGTCTGTGGAGAGCTTTTTTT. Protein sequence: CASFYYTGLWRAFF.

In this sample, this clonotype turned up many times. The chain is built from TRBV10-2 and TRBJ2-3; no firm D call. Trimming stripped 6 bases from V and 0 bases from J, with 10 bases between. The CDR3 consists of 14 residues. CDR1 and CDR2 from the germline V gene are WSHSY and SAAADI. CDR3 amino acids: CASRAGASTDTQYF. The CDR3 nucleotides read TGCGCCAGCAGGGCAGGAGCTAGCACAGATACGCAGTATTTT.

At least ten counts were recorded for this clonotype. The rearrangement joins TRBV12-3 or TRBV12-4 to TRBJ2-3; possibly TRBD1 or TRBD2 for D (6 bases each). The CDR3 runs 15 residues. Trimming left V 1 base short and J 0 bases short, with 8 bases between. The CDR3 protein is CASSLGGASTDTQYF. The DNA of the CDR3 is TGTGCCAGCAGTTTAGGGGGGGCTAGCACAGATACGCAGTATTTT.

The sample holds many counts of this clonotype. The rearrangement joins TRBV5-1 to TRBJ2-7; D unresolved. The V and J ends lost 1 base and 2 bases respectively, with 10 bases between them. The CDR3 is made up of 14 amino acids. In germline, CDR1 is SGHRS, CDR2 YFSETQ. The CDR3 DNA reads as TGCGCCAGCAGCTTGAAATCTTCAACCTACGAGCAGTACTTC. Amino acid sequence: CASSLKSSTYEQYF.

This clonotype was counted between two and nine times. The rearrangement uses TRBV6-1 and TRBJ1-1; possibly TRBD1 for D (6 bases). CDR1 MNHNS and CDR2 SASEGT come from the germline V gene. There are 14 residues in the CDR3. The germline V and J ends were trimmed by 2 bases and 4 bases, with 11 bases remaining between them. This CDR3 is CASSEQGIGTEAFF. CDR3 nucleotide sequence: TGTGCCAGCAGTGAACAGGGGATAGGCACTGAAGCTTTCTTT.

This clonotype showed up many times. The V gene is TRBV7-9, the J gene TRBJ2-7, with TRBD1 matching over 7 bases. This CDR3 is 14 amino acids long. Per germline, CDR1 SEHNR and CDR2 FQNEAQ (reference sequence). The V gene end was trimmed by 5 bases and the J gene end by 2 bases; junction bases not matched to a gene: 6. CDR3 amino acids: CASSLGQPPYEQYF. As DNA, the CDR3 is TGTGCCAGCAGCCTGGGACAGCCACCCTACGAGCAGTACTTC.

The J gene is TRBJ2-2, the V gene TRBV5-1; 7 bases are a match to TRBD2. This CDR3 is 16 amino acids long. Germline V lookup: CDR1 SGHRS, CDR2 YFSETQ. V shed 4 bases, J shed 0 bases, and the junction held 6 bases outside the gene matches. CDR3 amino acids: CASSPVGGANTGELFF. The CDR3 DNA reads TGCGCCAGCAGCCCGGTGGGGGGGGCGAACACCGGGGAGCTGTTTTTT.

J is TRBJ2-2 and V is TRBV11-2, with D possibly being TRBD1 or TRBD2 (5 bases each). The ends were cut back, 5 bases at V and 7 bases at J, with 14 bases in the middle. In germline, CDR1 is SGHAT, CDR2 FQNNGV. The CDR3 sequence is 14 residues long. This chain's CDR3 is CASSRGTYRGELFF. For the CDR3, the DNA is TGTGCCAGCAGCCGAGGGACCTACCGCGGGGAGCTGTTTTTT.

The chain joins TRBV7-9 to TRBJ1-2, with a weak D call TRBD1 (5 bases). Germline V CDR1 and CDR2: SEHNR, FQNEAQ (reference sequence). Trimming removed 1 base at V and 6 bases at J, with 12 bases between. The CDR3 is made up of 14 amino acids. CDR3 sequence reads: CASSLGEAGNGYTF. The CDR3 coding sequence is TGTGCCAGCAGCTTAGGGGAGGCAGGGAATGGCTACACCTTC.

This clonotype has just a few counts. The chain employs TRBV12-3 or TRBV12-4 and TRBJ2-7, with 11 bases aligning to TRBD1. This CDR3 has 14 amino acids. V was clipped by 6 bases and J by 3 bases; unmatched bases: 4. CDR3 sequence reads: CASRGTGGGYEQYF. CDR3 nucleotides: TGTGCCAGCAGAGGGACAGGGGGAGGCTACGAGCAGTACTTC.

The chain carries TRBV7-2 and TRBJ2-7; no clear D. TRBJ2-1 matches the DNA end more closely, so the J call is doubtful. In germline, CDR1 is SGHTA, CDR2 FQGNSA. The CDR3 totals 14 residues. The CDR3 DNA is TGTGCCACCAACGCCCTAGGGCCCTCCTACGAGCAGTTCTTC. Residues: CATNALGPSYEQFF.

The J gene is TRBJ2-7, the V gene TRBV15; D uncertain. Deletions cut 8 bases from V and 6 bases from J, with 11 bases between. Germline V gives CDR1 LNHNV, CDR2 YYDKDF (reference sequence). The CDR3 is 11 amino acids. The CDR3 protein is CATSSMGEQYF. The CDR3 DNA reads TGTGCCACCTCCTCAATGGGCGAGCAGTACTTC.